The present entry profiles one T cell receptor beta chain with its context. Measured with immunoSEQ multiplex PCR; TCRdb has only the in-frame clones, and not every one. The sample comprises approximately 290,000 clones, around 90% of which are singletons, and 3.5% to 4.5% rests with the top ten. The CDR3 length is 15 residues. With 4 bases removed from V and 0 bases from J, the gap between germline ends came to 13 bases. Germline V gene sequence: CDR1 SGDLS, CDR2 YYNGEE. The data originate from a study of blood T cell repertoires in COVID-19. Whole-study context: The analysed material was cDNA or gDNA that came from T cells, B-cell-depleted T cells, or PBMCs.

The material sequenced was PBMCs or T cells enriched from blood (not recorded which). The clonotype was recovered from a woman younger than 30 with acute COVID-19. The genes are TRBV9 and TRBJ1-1; D is unclear. CDR3 loop: CASSSSQVMNTEAFF. The CDR3, as DNA: TGTGCCAGCAGCTCGTCCCAGGTAATGAACACTGAAGCTTTCTTT.